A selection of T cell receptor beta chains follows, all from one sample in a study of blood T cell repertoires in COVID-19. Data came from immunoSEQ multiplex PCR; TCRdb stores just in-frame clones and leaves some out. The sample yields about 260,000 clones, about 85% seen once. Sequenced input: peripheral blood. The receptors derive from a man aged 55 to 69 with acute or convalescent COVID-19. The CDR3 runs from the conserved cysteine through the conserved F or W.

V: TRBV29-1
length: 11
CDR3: CSVADLETQYF

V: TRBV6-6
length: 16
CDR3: CASSYSTLAGGDEQFF

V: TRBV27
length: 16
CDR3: CASSLLTTSSYNEQFF

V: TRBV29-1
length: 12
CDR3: CSVQRELDEQFF

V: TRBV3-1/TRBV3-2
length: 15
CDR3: CASSPPEAGRETQYF

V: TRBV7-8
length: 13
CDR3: CASSFPGEETQYF

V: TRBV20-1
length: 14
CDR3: CSASGLAGGGWEYF

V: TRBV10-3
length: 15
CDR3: CAITGGLAGGYEQFF

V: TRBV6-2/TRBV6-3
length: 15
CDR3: CASSYSPDRVYEQYF

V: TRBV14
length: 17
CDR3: CASSQDGTLRSGNTIYF

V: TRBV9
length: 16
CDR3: CASSVGQTSSSYEQYF

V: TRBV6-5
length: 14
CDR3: CASRTGVGANVLTF

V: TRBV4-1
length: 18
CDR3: CASSYPLDHEGHQETQYF

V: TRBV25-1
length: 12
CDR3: CASSEQNTEAFF

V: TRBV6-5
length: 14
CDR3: CASSPDRVLYEQYF

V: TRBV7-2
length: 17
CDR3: CASSAGQGRTGANVLTF

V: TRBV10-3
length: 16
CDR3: CAISESRGRDTGELFF

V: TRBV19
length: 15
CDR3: CASSPLRGGADTQYF

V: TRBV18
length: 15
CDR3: CASSPPSGISYEQYF

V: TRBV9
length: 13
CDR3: CASNRDRADTQYF

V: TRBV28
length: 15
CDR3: CASRLTSGRNYEQYF

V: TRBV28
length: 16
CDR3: CASSTTPRFSGNTIYF

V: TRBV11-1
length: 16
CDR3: CASSLGLTGQKNIQYF

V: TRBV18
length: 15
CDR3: CASSPGLAEFNEQFF

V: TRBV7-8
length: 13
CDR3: CASRPRLYNEQFF

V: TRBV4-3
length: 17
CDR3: CASSQEPTGQPYNEQFF

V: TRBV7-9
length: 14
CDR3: CASSFTSGAETQYF

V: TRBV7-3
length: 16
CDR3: CASSLTGTGAWETQYF

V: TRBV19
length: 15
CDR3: CASSTGGAGNQPQHF

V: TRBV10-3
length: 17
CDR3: CAISPQGRRSSYNEQFF

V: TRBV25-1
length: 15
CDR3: CASSFSTGGRYEQYF

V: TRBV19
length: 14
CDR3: CASSLGQGFHEQYF

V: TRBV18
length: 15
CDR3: CASSPPSGGSYEQYF

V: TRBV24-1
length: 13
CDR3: CATSDFQGTEAFF

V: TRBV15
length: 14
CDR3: CATRNRGGQNIQYF

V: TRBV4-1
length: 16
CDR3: CASSQDPANSGYGYTF

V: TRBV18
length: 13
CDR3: CASSGDRAYEAFF

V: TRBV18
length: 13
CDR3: CASSTGSTYEQYF

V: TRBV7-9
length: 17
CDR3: CASSLAWAGVGKNIQYF

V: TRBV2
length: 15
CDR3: CASKPGLAGGYEQFF

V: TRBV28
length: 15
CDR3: CASSLFGSGVNEQFF

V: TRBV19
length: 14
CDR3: CASSFNRGGTEAFF